Given below is one TCR beta chain in context. Its antigen is unidentified. Germline values: CDR1 SEHNR, CDR2 FQNEAQ (reference sequence). The CDR3 consists of 13 residues. V lost 2 bases and J 6 bases, leaving 10 bases between the germline ends. These data are taken from a study of cytomegalovirus exposure and HLA in healthy donors. General study findings and limits: Presence/absence results assume similar sequencing depth per donor, which may not hold. Clonal expansion was found to be greater in HLA-associated TCR beta chains than in equally common others in a later analysis.

In the PCR, 60 Vbeta and 13 Jbeta primers were used. The method was immunoSEQ multiplex PCR; TCRdb's version includes in-frame clones alone and lacks a portion of them. The sample consists of approximately 150,000 clones, around 77% of them appearing once. Input material: PBMCs. The TCR sequence derives from a man aged 55 to 70 in good health and CMV-seronegative. The chain recombines TRBV7-9 with TRBJ2-5; tentatively, D is TRBD1 (5 bases). The CDR3 is CASSLQGSKTQYF. Here the CDR3 DNA reads TGTGCCAGCAGCTTACAGGGTTCGAAGACCCAGTACTTC.